What follows describes a single T cell receptor beta chain. Antigen: not known. At one of its ends the junction is not consistent with the germline gene, which may arise from a read error. The germline CDR1 and CDR2 sequences are SEHNR and FQNEAQ (reference sequence). The CDR3 is made up of 14 amino acids. This specimen comes from a study of CD8+CD57+ T cells in acquired aplastic anemia. The overall study: Across the sorted CD4+ and CD8+ cells, DNA amounts averaged roughly 3 ug.

The study, taken as a whole, reports: Controls did not differ significantly from patients in CD8+ Simpson's diversity. Comparison of patients with controls identified about 27 shared CD8+ CDR3 sequences.

Profiles of TCR beta VDJ and CDR3 were generated from a genomic DNA template. TCRdb recomputed calls from the reads with MiXCR, one row per CDR3 protein. This table holds 200,000 to 300,000 distinct CDR3 sequences, about 80% found once. For sequencing, patients were chosen who had shown expansion of CD8+CD57+ cells by flow cytometry. Severe acquired aplastic anemia was diagnosed in all patients. V and J are TRBV7-9 and TRBJ2-3; 9 bases fit TRBD2. Sequencing was carried out using sorted CD4+, CD8+, or CD8+CD57+ T cells (not recorded which) from PBMCs. The receptor comes from a human donor with aplastic anemia. CDR3 region: CASSFQGSGGTHDF. The DNA of the CDR3 is TGTGCCAGCAGCTTTCAGGGAAGCGGGGGGACGCATGATTTT.